Included here is one T cell receptor beta chain sequence, with context. Its antigen is undetermined. Doses given second, at about 4 or about 12 weeks, were pooled. Method: immunoSEQ multiplex PCR; TCRdb's copy keeps in-frame clones and lacks some. The table records approximately 170,000 clones, 80% to 90% of them present only once. Germline V gene data show CDR1 as MDHEN and CDR2 as SYDVKM. V dropped 5 bases and J dropped 4 bases, with 17 bases sitting between them. The CDR3 is 15 amino acids. The record originates from a study of T cell responses to AZD1222 COVID-19 vaccine. Overall study findings and caveats: Most donors were white British and more were female, and clonal diversity was possibly underestimated. Dominant at 160-218 and 743-854, vaccine-associated CD4 TCRs also spanned spike.

The source is an adult who received the AZD1222 COVID-19 vaccine. The chain combines TRBV28 with TRBJ1-2; the D is unclear. The source was peripheral blood, collected 28 days after the second AZD1222 dose. CDR3 amino acids: CASSIPGKNLYGYTF. In DNA form, the CDR3 reads TGTGCCAGCAGTATCCCCGGTAAAAACCTCTATGGCTACACCTTC.